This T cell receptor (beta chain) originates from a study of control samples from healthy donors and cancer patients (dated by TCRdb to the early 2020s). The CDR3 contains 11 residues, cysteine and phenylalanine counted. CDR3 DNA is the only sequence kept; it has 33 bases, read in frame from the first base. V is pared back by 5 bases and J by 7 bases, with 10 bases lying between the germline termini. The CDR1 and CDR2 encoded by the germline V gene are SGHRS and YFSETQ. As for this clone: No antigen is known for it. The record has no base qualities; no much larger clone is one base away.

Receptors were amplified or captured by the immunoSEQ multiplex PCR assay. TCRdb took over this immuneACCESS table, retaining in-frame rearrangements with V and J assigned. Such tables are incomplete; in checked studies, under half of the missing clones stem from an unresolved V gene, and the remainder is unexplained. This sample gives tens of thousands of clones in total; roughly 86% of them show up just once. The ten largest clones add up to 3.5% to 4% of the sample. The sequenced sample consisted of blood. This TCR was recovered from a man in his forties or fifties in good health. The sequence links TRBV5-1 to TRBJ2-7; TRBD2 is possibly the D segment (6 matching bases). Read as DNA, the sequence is TGCGCCAGCAGGGAAGGAGGGGAGCAGTACTTC. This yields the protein CASREGGEQYF.